This record concerns one TCR beta chain sequence. The antigen is not known. PCR was performed using 60 Vbeta and 13 Jbeta primers. Only in-frame clones appear in the TCRdb table, and some are missing; sequencing was by immunoSEQ multiplex PCR. The data show about 230,000 clones, more than 75% seen once. The source of the sample is a study of cytomegalovirus exposure and HLA in healthy donors. Study observations and caveats: The analysis excluded some indistinguishable V segments, including TRBV6-2 and TRBV6-3.

CMV serostatus was not recorded for this donor. V was cut by 8 bases and J by 0 bases, with 14 bases left in between. The CDR3 runs to 14 residues. Germline CDR1 MNHNS, CDR2 SASEGT. This sequence was found in a human donor in good health. Sequencing was carried out using PBMCs. This rearrangement joins TRBV6-1 to TRBJ2-7; TRBD2 is a possible D gene (6 bases). CDR3 region: CASARDGSSYEQYF. The CDR3 DNA is TGTGCCAGCGCCAGGGACGGGAGCTCCTACGAGCAGTACTTC.